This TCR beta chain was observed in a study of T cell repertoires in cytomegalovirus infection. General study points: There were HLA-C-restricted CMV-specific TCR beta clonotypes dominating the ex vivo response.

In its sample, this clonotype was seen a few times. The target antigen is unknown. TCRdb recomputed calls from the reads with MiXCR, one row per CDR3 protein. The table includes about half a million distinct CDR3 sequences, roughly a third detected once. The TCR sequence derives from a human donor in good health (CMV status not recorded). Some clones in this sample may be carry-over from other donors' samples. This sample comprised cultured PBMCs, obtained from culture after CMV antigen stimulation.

In DNA, the CDR3 is TGTGCCAGCAAAGGGGGCGGTATTTACAATGAGCAGTTCTTC. Translation gives CASKGGGIYNEQFF. The chain has TRBV6-1 and TRBJ2-1; 7 nucleotides match TRBD1. Germline V gene sequence: CDR1 MNHNS, CDR2 SASEGT. The CDR3 has 14 residues. The V segment lost 7 bases and the J segment 4 bases; nucleotides outside the gene matches: 7.